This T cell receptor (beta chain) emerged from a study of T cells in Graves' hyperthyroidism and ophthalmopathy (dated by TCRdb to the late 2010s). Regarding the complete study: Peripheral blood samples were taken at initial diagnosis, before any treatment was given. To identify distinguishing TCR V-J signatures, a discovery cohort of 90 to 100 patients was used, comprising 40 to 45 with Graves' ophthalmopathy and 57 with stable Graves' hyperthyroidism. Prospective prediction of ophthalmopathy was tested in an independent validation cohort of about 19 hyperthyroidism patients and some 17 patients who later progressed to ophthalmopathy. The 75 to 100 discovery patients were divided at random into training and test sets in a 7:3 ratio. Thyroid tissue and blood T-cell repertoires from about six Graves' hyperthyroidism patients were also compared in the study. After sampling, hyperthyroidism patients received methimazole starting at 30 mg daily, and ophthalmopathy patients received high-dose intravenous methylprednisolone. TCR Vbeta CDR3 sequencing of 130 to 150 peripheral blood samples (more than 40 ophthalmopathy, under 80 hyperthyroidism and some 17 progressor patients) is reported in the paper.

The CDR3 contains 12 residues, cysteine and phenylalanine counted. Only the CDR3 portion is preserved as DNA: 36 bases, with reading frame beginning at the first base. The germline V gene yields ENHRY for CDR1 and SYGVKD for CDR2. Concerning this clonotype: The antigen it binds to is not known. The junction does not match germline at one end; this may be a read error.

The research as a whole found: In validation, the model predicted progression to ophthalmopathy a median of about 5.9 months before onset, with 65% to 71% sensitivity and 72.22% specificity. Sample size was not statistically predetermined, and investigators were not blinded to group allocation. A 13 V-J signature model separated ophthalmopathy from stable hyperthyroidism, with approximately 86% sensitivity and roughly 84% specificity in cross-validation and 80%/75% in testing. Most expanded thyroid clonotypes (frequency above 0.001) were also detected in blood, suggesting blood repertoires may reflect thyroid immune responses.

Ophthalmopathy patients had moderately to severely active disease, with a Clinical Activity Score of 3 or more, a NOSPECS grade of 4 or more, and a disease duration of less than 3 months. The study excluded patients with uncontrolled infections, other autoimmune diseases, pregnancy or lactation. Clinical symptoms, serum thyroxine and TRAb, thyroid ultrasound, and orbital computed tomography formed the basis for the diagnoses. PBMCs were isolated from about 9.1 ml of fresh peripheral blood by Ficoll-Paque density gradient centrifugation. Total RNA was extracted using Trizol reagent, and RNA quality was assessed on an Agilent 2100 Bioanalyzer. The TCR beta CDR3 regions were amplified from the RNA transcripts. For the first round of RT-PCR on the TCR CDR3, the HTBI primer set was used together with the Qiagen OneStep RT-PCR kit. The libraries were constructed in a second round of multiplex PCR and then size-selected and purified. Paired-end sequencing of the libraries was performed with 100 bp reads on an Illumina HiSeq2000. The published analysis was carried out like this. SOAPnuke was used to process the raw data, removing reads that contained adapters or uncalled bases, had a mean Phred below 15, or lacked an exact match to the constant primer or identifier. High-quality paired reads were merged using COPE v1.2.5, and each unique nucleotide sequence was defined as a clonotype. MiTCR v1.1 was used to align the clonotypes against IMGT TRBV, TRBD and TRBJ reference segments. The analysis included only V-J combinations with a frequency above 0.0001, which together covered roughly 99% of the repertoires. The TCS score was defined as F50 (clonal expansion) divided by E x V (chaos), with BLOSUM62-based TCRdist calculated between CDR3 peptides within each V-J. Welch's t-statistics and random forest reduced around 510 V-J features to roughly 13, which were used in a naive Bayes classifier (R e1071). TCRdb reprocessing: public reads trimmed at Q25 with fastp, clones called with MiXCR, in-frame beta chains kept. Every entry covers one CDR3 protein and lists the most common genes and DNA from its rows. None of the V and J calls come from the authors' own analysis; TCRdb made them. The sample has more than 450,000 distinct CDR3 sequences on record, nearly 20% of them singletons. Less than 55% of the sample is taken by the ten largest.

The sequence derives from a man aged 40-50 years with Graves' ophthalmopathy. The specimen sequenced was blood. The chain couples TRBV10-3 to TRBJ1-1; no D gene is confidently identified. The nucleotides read TGTGCCATCAGGGGAGGAACCACTAAAGCTTTCTTT. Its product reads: CAIRGGTTKAFF.